This T cell receptor (beta chain) was captured by sequencing in a study of human T cells and chemical hapten exposure (dated by TCRdb to about 2021). With respect to the entire study: For sensitization, 2% DPC in acetone was applied to a roughly 2 cm by roughly 2 cm area of upper inner arm skin. Throughout the roughly 24-week study period, patients were also given weekly therapeutic DPC doses on the scalp. Patch testing on the upper back used Finn chambers containing 0.01% DPC, with scoring done after 6 days according to International Contact Dermatitis Research Group standards. The mostly female patient cohort included alopecia areata with under or over 50% scalp involvement, alopecia totalis and alopecia universalis. Libraries were pooled for sequencing, and variation in per-sample TCR yields was attributed mainly to small differences in library volumes within the pool. In alopecia patients, the study followed how the peripheral blood TCR repertoire changed in vivo over primary and secondary sensitization to diphenylcyclopropenone (DPC), a hapten. Blood samples were taken from patients before sensitization (week 0) and then at 2, 6 and about 24 weeks after DPC sensitization. About 28 alopecia patients gave blood for TCR sequencing at one to four time points (pre-sensitization, 2, 6 and 24 weeks).

At least ten counts were recorded for this clonotype. Its recognized antigen is unknown. Base qualities are not at hand, and no much larger clone is one base apart. Points the paper makes about the study in general: Patch test score correlated positively with the number of PT1 expanded TCRs, reaching significance at thresholds 8, 16 and 32 but not at 4. Repeated subsampling changed both the strength of the expansion versus patch-test correlation and the threshold at which the correlation became significant. Significantly more large CDR3 similarity clusters were formed by expanded TCRs than by pre-sensitization or healthy control sets, consistent with antigen-driven responses. DPC sensitization did not change how many TCRs were above 1 in 1000 frequency, and no evidence was found of alterations in global repertoire structure. Because all patients had alopecia, a presumed autoimmune disease, the immune response of the patients might differ from that of healthy individuals.

The library relied on RACE. TCRdb records NextSeq 500 as the sequencer. Library preparation attached unique molecular identifiers to individual cDNA molecules for quantitative, reproducible TCR counting. For every blood RNA sample, sequencing covered both the TCR alpha and TCR beta chains. Under the source paper's analysis protocol: Samples had a median of about 96,000 TCRs, with a range from roughly 20,000 to 690,600. The Decombinator software suite was used to annotate the V, J and CDR3 of the TCR reads. For PS versus PT1 abundance plots, all samples were subsampled to the same number of TCRs (28,000). TCRs were defined as expanded if absent before sensitization and observed at least eight times at the 2-week time point. Using fastp trimming at Q25 and MiXCR clonotype assembly, TCRdb reanalyzed the public sequencing data and kept in-frame beta chains. Rows matching on CDR3 protein sequence are summarized as one entry with the most common DNA and genes. The V and J calls reflect TCRdb's pipeline rather than the authors' work. This sample has some 400,000 distinct CDR3 sequences in its table, and approximately 5.1% of those were observed once. In total, the top ten clones hold approximately 2.4% of the sample.

Trimming at the junction amounts to 5 bases on V and 2 bases on J, and the germline ends lie 8 bases apart. From cysteine to phenylalanine, the CDR3 is 13 amino acids long. Kept here is only the CDR3 DNA, which spans 39 bases and is read in frame from base 1. Looking up the germline V gene yields CDR1 SGHTA and CDR2 FQGNSA. Sample time point, as interpreted from the label and publication: pre-sensitization, week 0. The sample's treatment or condition label, decoded: therapeutic diphenylcyclopropenone sensitization with weekly scalp DPC. Blood at each patch-test visit was drawn before the patch test was applied. Patients were considered eligible if aged 18 to 70, diagnosed with alopecia and deemed suitable for DPC therapy, and patients were excluded if pregnant. Total RNA was extracted from unfractionated whole blood collected in Tempus Blood RNA tubes.

In this chain, TRBV7-2 is recombined with TRBJ2-3, and TRBD2 may be the D gene, going by 6 matching bases. The sequences come from whole blood, collected in connection with sensitization to the hapten diphenylcyclopropenone (DPC). The receptor comes from a woman between 50 and 59 years old with alopecia areata. Some clones in this sample may be carry-over from other donors' samples. The DNA sequence is as follows: TGTGCCAGCAGCCAGGGACTCACAGATACGCAGTATTTT. This codes for CASSQGLTDTQYF. The full variable domain, with segments outside the CDR3 supplied by the reference TRBV7-2 and TRBJ2-3 proteins, appears as GAGVSQSPSNKVTEKGKDVELRCDPISGHTALYWYRQSLGQGLEFLIYFQGNSAPDKSGLPSDRFSAERTGGSVSTLTIQRTQQEDSAVYLCASSQGLTDTQYFGPGTRLTVL.